These 20 T cell receptor beta chains were sequenced from one sample in a study of CD8 T cells in ankylosing spondylitis. Points from the study as a whole: In ankylosing spondylitis blood, a motif of roughly 8 highly homologous TCR beta variants appeared characteristic.

TCRdb reprocessed the 5' RACE reads via MiXCR and lists one record per CDR3 protein. The sample shows fewer than 500,000 distinct CDR3 sequences, around 22% of them seen only once. No cognate antigen is known for these TCRs. Sequencing was carried out using blood, either unsorted or a sorted T cell fraction (not recorded which). The receptors here all came from a male donor with ankylosing spondylitis.

This clonotype showed up just a few times. The V and J genes are TRBV7-3 and TRBJ2-1, with a weak D call TRBD1 (5 bases). The V gene lost 5 bases and the J gene lost 0 bases, with 14 bases spanning the gap. The CDR3 runs to 16 residues. Germline assignment: CDR1 SGHTA and CDR2 FQGTGA. In DNA form, the CDR3 reads TGTGCCAGCAGCCTGGGGCCGGGTAACTCCTACAATGAGCAGTTCTTC. Translation: CASSLGPGNSYNEQFF.

The sample holds a few counts of this clonotype. The chain couples TRBV30 to TRBJ2-1, with 10 nucleotides matching TRBD2. CDR3 length equals 16 residues. The V and J ends lost 0 bases and 2 bases, in that order; junction bases with no gene match: 4. In germline, CDR1 is GTSNPN, CDR2 SVGIG (reference sequence). The CDR3 DNA follows: TGTGCCTGGAGTGTCCCCACTAGCGGGACCTACAATGAGCAGTTCTTC. Amino acid sequence: CAWSVPTSGTYNEQFF.

The V call is TRBV6-1, the J call TRBJ2-7; a weak D match, TRBD2 (6 bases). The CDR3 consists of 15 residues. Trimming stripped 3 bases from V and 2 bases from J, with 14 bases between. Germline values: CDR1 MNHNS, CDR2 SASEGT. CDR3 bases: TGTGCCAGCAGTGATCTTGGGACTCCTGCCTACGAGCAGTACTTC. It translates to CASSDLGTPAYEQYF.

This clonotype turned up a few times. This chain uses TRBV5-1 with TRBJ2-7, with D possibly called TRBD1 or TRBD2 (5 bases each). CDR1 is SGHRS, CDR2 YFSETQ, per germline. CDR3 length equals 15 residues. V was shortened by 4 bases and J by 6 bases, with 20 bases between the two germline ends. The CDR3: CASSAVEGEKSEQYF. The CDR3 DNA reads as TGCGCCAGCAGCGCGGTGGAAGGGGAGAAGAGCGAGCAGTACTTC. Supplemented by reference TRBV5-1 and TRBJ2-7, the full variable domain reads KAGVTQTPRYLIKTRGQQVTLSCSPISGHRSVSWYQQTPGQGLQFLFEYFSETQRNKGNFPGRFSGRQFSNSRSEMNVSTLELGDSALYLCASSAVEGEKSEQYFGPGTRLTVT.

This chain connects TRBV7-9 to TRBJ2-3; a weak D match, TRBD2 (5 bases). The ends were cut back, 5 bases at V and 3 bases at J, with 15 bases in the middle. This CDR3 has 15 amino acids. Germline assignment: CDR1 SEHNR and CDR2 FQNEAQ (reference sequence). The CDR3 reads CASSRRISSTDTQYF. For the CDR3, the DNA is TGTGCCAGCAGCAGGAGGATATCTTCTACAGATACGCAGTATTTT.

In its sample, this clonotype was seen a few times. This CDR3 is CAISEPLRLNTGELFF. CDR3 sequence (DNA): TGTGCCATCAGTGAGCCATTGCGGCTGAACACCGGGGAGCTGTTTTTT. The chain recombines TRBV10-3 with TRBJ2-2, with no clear D. V lost 2 bases to trimming and J lost 1 base, with 11 bases between them. Looked up from germline, CDR1 is ENHRY and CDR2 is SYGVKD. The CDR3 extends over 16 amino acids.

A few counts support this clonotype. The chain employs TRBV29-1 and TRBJ1-4; D might be TRBD1 (5 bases). V lost 6 bases and J lost 4, with 12 bases in between. CDR1 is SQVTM, CDR2 ANQGSEA, per germline. This CDR3 has 13 amino acids. CDR3 in amino acids: CSVAQGGNEKLFF. The CDR3 DNA is TGCAGCGTCGCCCAGGGTGGTAATGAAAAACTGTTTTTT.

This clonotype has a handful of counts. J is TRBJ2-1 and V is TRBV29-1; D is possibly TRBD1 (6 bases). Germline V gene lookup returns CDR1 SQVTM and CDR2 ANQGSEA. The CDR3 runs 14 residues. The V end was cut by 6 bases, the J end by 6 bases, with 18 bases between. CDR3 bases: TGCAGCGTGGCCGTGAGGGGGACATCCAATGAGCAGTTCTTC. This gives the protein CSVAVRGTSNEQFF.

This sequence joins TRBV5-1 and TRBJ1-1; D gene ambiguous. With 0 bases removed from V and 8 bases from J, the gap between germline ends came to 14 bases. CDR3 length equals 14 residues. Germline CDR1 is SGHRS and CDR2 is YFSETQ. The CDR3 sequence: CASSLDARVGEAFF. CDR3 nucleotides: TGCGCCAGCAGCTTGGACGCCAGAGTGGGGGAAGCTTTCTTT.

This clonotype was counted at least ten times. The chain carries TRBV9 and TRBJ2-3; TRBD1 might be the D (5 bases). CDR3 length: 17 residues. The V end was cut by 4 bases, the J end by 4 bases, with 22 bases between. Per the germline V gene, CDR1 is SGDLS and CDR2 is YYNGEE. The CDR3 DNA follows: TGTGCCAGCAGCTTTGAAGAAGGACGCTGGGGCGCAGATACGCAGTATTTT. This translates into CASSFEEGRWGADTQYF.

The table lists this clonotype with a few counts. The V gene is TRBV20-1, the J gene TRBJ2-4; D perhaps matches TRBD1 (6 bases). Germline CDR1 is DFQATT and CDR2 is SNEGSKA (reference sequence). The V gene lost 1 base and the J gene lost 2 bases, with 9 bases spanning the gap. The CDR3 has 14 residues. CDR3 sequence (DNA): TGCAGTGCTAGAGTAACAGGGACCAAAAACATTCAGTACTTC. This codes for CSARVTGTKNIQYF.

Only a few counts were recorded for this clonotype. The DNA of the CDR3 is TGTGCCAGCAGCCAAGATCGGGCGTCCTACGAGCAGTACTTC. This encodes CASSQDRASYEQYF. The V and J genes are TRBV3-1 and TRBJ2-7; D ambiguous. V was pared by 0 bases and J by 1 base, with 7 bases between. In germline, CDR1 is LGHDT, CDR2 YNNKEL (reference sequence). The CDR3 is 14 amino acids.

V is TRBV4-1 and J is TRBJ1-6, with 9 bases aligning to TRBD1. Germline V lookup: CDR1 MGHRA, CDR2 YSYEKL. Losses at the gene ends were 3 bases for V and 3 bases for J; bases not matched to a gene: 15. The CDR3 has 20 amino acids. CDR3 sequence: CASSQPMGEATGGYNSPLHF. The CDR3 DNA sequence: TGCGCCAGCAGCCAGCCTATGGGGGAGGCGACAGGGGGCTATAATTCACCCCTCCACTTT.

The chain recombines TRBV2 with TRBJ1-6, with D tentatively TRBD1 (6 bases). The CDR3 totals 15 residues. V lost 8 bases to trimming and J lost 5 bases, with 16 bases between them. Germline CDR1 SNHLY, CDR2 FYNNEI. The CDR3 here is CASVSLGQNNSPLHF. The CDR3 bases are TGTGCCAGCGTATCCCTCGGACAGAATAATTCACCCCTCCACTTT.

The V gene is TRBV4-3, the J gene TRBJ1-6; 8 bases are a match to TRBD1. In germline, CDR1 is LGHNA, CDR2 YSLEER. The CDR3 covers 16 residues. The V gene end was trimmed by 3 bases and the J gene end by 6 bases; junction bases not matched to a gene: 7. The CDR3 DNA reads as TGCGCCAGCAGCCAGCTGGACAGGGAAAGTAATTCACCCCTCCACTTT. Protein product: CASSQLDRESNSPLHF.

This chain links TRBV5-6 with TRBJ2-7; 12 bases map to TRBD2. V gave up 4 bases and J gave up 5 bases; unmatched junction bases: 4. Germline V gene data show CDR1 as SGHDT and CDR2 as YYEEEE. The CDR3 consists of 14 residues. The CDR3 DNA follows: TGTGCCAGCAGCAAGACTAGCGGGAGTGACGAGCAGTACTTC. As protein: CASSKTSGSDEQYF.

The CDR3 sequence: CASSLVRQGTDTQYF. The CDR3 DNA sequence: TGTGCCAGCAGCTTAGTCCGTCAGGGGACAGATACGCAGTATTTT. The genes are TRBV11-1 and TRBJ2-3; possibly TRBD1 for D (6 bases). The CDR3 covers 15 residues. Germline CDR1 and CDR2: SGHAT and FQDESV (reference sequence). Trimming left V 1 base short and J 3 bases short, with 11 bases between.

This clonotype appeared many times. The chain uses TRBV2 and TRBJ2-7; tentative D call: TRBD1 (6 bases). The CDR3 has 14 residues. The ends were cut back, 6 bases at V and 0 bases at J, with 12 bases in the middle. Germline CDR1 is SNHLY and CDR2 is FYNNEI. Written as DNA, the CDR3 is TGTGCCAGCAGAGGGACATCCAGCTCCTACGAGCAGTACTTC. This sequence encodes CASRGTSSSYEQYF.

With regard to this clonotype: A much larger clonotype is one base distant, so this may be a read error. The chain uses TRBV7-9 and TRBJ1-1; 7 nucleotides align to TRBD1. This CDR3 is built from 15 residues. CDR1 and CDR2 (germline): SEHNR, FQNEAQ (reference sequence). CDR3 DNA: TGTGTCAGCAGCCGACAGGGCGAGTTGGCCACTGAAGCTTTCTTT. Encoded protein: CVSSRQGELATEAFF.

V gene TRBV11-2 combines with J gene TRBJ2-7, with 7 bases identical to TRBD1. The CDR3 spans 14 residues. V gave up 4 bases and J gave up 3 bases; unmatched junction bases: 6. In germline, CDR1 is SGHAT, CDR2 FQNNGV. CDR3 region: CASSYGTVNYEQYF. CDR3 sequence (DNA): TGTGCCAGCAGCTATGGGACAGTAAACTACGAGCAGTACTTC. Drawing the rest from reference TRBV11-2 and TRBJ2-7, the complete variable domain is EAGVAQSPRYKIIEKRQSVAFWCNPISGHATLYWYQQILGQGPKLLIQFQNNGVVDDSQLPKDRFSAERLKGVDSTLKIQPAKLEDSAVYLCASSYGTVNYEQYFGPGTRLTVT.